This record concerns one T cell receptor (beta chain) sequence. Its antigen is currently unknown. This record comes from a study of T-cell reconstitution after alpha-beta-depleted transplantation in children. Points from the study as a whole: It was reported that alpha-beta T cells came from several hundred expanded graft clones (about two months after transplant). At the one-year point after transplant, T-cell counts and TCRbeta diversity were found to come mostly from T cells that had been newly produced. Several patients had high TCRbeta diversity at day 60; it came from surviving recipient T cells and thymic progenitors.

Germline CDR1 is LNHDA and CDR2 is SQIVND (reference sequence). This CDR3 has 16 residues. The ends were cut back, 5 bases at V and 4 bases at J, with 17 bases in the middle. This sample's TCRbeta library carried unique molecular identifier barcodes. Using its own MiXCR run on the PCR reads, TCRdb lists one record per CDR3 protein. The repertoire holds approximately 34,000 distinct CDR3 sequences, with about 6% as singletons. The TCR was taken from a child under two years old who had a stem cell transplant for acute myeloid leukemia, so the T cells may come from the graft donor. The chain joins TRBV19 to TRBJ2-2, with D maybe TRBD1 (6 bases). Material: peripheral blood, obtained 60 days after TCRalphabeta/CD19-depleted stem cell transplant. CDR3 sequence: CASSFGQREFTGELFF. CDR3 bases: TGTGCCAGTAGTTTTGGACAGAGGGAGTTCACCGGGGAGCTGTTTTTT. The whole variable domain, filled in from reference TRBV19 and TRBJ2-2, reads DGGITQSPKYLFRKEGQNVTLSCEQNLNHDAMYWYRQDPGQGLRLIYYSQIVNDFQKGDIAEGYSVSREKKESFPLTVTSAQKNPTAFYLCASSFGQREFTGELFFGEGSRLTVL.